The table lists the clone carrying this TCR beta chain with a few counts. This entry comes from a study of OX40 agonist ivuxolimab in advanced cancers. Repertoires were generated with immunoSEQ multiplex PCR, while TCRdb's copy carries only in-frame clones and drops some. The sample holds roughly 60,000 clones, 84% seen once. This TCR was sampled from an adult with an advanced solid tumor such as melanoma, head and neck, liver or kidney cancer. The sequences come from CD4+ or CD8+ T cells sorted from blood, collected in a trial of the OX40 agonist ivuxolimab.

CDR3 DNA sequence: TGCGCCAGCAGCCAAGATGGTGGGGGGGGAATGGCCCAGTACTTC. Encoded protein: CASSQDGGGGMAQYF. The rearrangement joins TRBV4-1 to TRBJ2-5; the match to TRBD2 covers 7 bases. V shed 0 bases and J 9 bases; nucleotides not matched to a gene: 10. CDR1 and CDR2 (germline): MGHRA, YSYEKL. There are 15 residues in the CDR3.